The entry below describes one T cell receptor (beta chain). The data derive from a study of blood T cell repertoires in COVID-19. Study-wide context: Some COVID-19 samples were acute and others convalescent; all came from the United States, Italy and Spain. T cells, B-cell-depleted T cells, or PBMCs supplied cDNA or gDNA.

Per the study methods: Amplification of reference gene primers provided the estimated nucleated cell counts. Repertoires were generated with immunoSEQ multiplex PCR, while TCRdb's copy carries only in-frame clones and drops some. V, J and clone size reflect that table, while D and trimming were determined from the DNA. Among about 46,000 clones, around 84% were seen once, and the ten largest hold about 4.2%. V was clipped by 1 base and J by 2 bases, with 21 bases between them. This CDR3 region has 18 residues. Germline assignment: CDR1 SGHTA and CDR2 FQGNSA. The V gene is TRBV7-2, the J gene TRBJ2-7; tentative D call: TRBD2 (6 bases). The clonotype originates from a man at least 80 years old with active COVID-19. Sequenced sample: peripheral blood. CDR3 sequence (DNA): TGTGCCAGCAGCTTAGGAGGGGCAGGCGGGACTTCTCCCTACGAGCAGTACTTC. Its protein is CASSLGGAGGTSPYEQYF.